The clone carrying this T cell receptor beta chain was detected ten times or more. Original analysis: Sample TCR totals centred on a median of around 93,000, ranging about 20,000 to 690,600. Via MiXCR, TCRdb re-called the RACE reads, giving one row per CDR3 protein. The V and J calls follow TCRdb's processing rather than the paper's. This sample carries 80,000 to 100,000 distinct CDR3 sequences, roughly 7.1% of them seen once, and the ten largest clones take around 1.5%. Time point given: patch test 1, 2 weeks after DPC sensitization. Regarding treatment: therapeutic diphenylcyclopropenone sensitization with weekly scalp DPC. Unseparated into fractions, whole blood served as the source from which total RNA was extracted. The CDR3 spans 13 residues. CDR1 is PRHDT and CDR2 is FYEKMQ in the germline V gene (reference sequence). J gave up 6 bases and V 2 bases, and 4 bases lay outside the gene matches.

These data belong to a study of human T cells and chemical hapten exposure. Turning to the study itself: Patients were mainly female, each with alopecia areata, totalis or universalis.

This rearrangement joins TRBV13 to TRBJ2-7; 7 bases map to TRBD1. Specimen: whole blood, collected in connection with sensitization to the hapten diphenylcyclopropenone (DPC). The source is a woman aged 25 to 39 with alopecia areata. Some clones in this sample may be carry-over from other donors' samples. The CDR3 DNA is TGTGCCAGCAGCTTAAATCGACAGGGCGAGCAGTACTTC. This encodes CASSLNRQGEQYF.